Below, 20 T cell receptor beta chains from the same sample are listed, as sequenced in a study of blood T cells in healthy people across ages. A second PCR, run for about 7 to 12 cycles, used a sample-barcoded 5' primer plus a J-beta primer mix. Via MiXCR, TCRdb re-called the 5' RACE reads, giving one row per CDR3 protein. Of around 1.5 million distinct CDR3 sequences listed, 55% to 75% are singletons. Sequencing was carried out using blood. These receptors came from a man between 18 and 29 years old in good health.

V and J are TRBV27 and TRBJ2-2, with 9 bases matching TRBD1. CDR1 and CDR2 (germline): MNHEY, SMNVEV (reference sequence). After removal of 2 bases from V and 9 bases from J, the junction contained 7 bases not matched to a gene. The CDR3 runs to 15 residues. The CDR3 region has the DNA TGTGCCAGCAGTTTAATCGGACAGGGGATCAGGGAGCTGTTTTTT. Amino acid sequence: CASSLIGQGIRELFF.

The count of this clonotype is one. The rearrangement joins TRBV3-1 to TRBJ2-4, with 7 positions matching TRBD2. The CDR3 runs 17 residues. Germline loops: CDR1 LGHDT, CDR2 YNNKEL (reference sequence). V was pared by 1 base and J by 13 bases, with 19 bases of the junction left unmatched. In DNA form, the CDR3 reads TGTGCCAGCAGCCAAGGGGGTGGGGGGGTATCCTACAATGAGCAGTACTTC. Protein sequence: CASSQGGGGVSYNEQYF.

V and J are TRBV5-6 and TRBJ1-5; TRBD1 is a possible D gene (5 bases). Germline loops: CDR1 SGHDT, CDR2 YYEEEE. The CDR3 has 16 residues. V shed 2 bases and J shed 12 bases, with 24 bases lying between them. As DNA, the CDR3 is TGTGCCAGCAGCTTAGGTTCCAGGGTACCTACCACGAGCCAGCATTTT. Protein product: CASSLGSRVPTTSQHF.

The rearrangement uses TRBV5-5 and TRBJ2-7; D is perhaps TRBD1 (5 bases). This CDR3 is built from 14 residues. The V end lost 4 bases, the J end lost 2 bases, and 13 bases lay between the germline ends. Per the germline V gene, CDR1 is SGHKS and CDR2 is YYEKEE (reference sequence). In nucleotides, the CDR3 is TGTGCCAGCAGCGTGAGCAGGGTTACCTACGAGCAGTACTTC. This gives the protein CASSVSRVTYEQYF.

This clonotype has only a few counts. CDR3 DNA sequence: TGTGCCAGCAGCTTAGACTCAGGGTCCGGCAATGAGCAGTTCTTC. It is translated as CASSLDSGSGNEQFF. The chain couples TRBV7-9 to TRBJ2-1, with D perhaps TRBD1 (5 bases). Looked up from germline, CDR1 is SEHNR and CDR2 is FQNEAQ (reference sequence). The CDR3 loop spans 15 amino acids. V gave up 1 base and J gave up 6 bases, with 13 bases separating them.

DNA of the CDR3: TGTGCCAGCAACCGTGACAGGGGGCTATACAATGAGCAGTTCTTC. Its translation: CASNRDRGLYNEQFF. V usage is TRBV6-2 or TRBV6-3 and J usage is TRBJ2-1; 10 nucleotides align to TRBD1. Germline V lookup: CDR1 MNHEY, CDR2 SVGEGT. J was trimmed by 4 bases and V by 7 bases; bases with no gene match: 7. This CDR3 comprises 15 residues.

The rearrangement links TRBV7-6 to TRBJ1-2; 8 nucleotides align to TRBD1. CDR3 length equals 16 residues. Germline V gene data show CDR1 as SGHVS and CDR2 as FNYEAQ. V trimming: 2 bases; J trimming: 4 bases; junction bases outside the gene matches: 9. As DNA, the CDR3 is TGTGCCAGCAGCTTAAACGGACAGGGCCCCTCCTATGGCTACACCTTC. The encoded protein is CASSLNGQGPSYGYTF.

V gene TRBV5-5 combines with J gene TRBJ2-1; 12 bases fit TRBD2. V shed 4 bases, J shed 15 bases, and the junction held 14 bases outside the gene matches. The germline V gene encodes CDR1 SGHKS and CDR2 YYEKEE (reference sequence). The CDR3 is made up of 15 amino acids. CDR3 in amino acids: CASSPAVLAGGLWFF. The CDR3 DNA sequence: TGTGCCAGCAGCCCCGCCGTCCTAGCGGGGGGGCTGTGGTTCTTC.

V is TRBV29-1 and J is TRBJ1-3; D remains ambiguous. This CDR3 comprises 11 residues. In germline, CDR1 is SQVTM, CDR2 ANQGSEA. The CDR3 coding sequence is TGCAGTGGTTACCTTGGAAACACCATATATTTT. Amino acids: CSGYLGNTIYF.

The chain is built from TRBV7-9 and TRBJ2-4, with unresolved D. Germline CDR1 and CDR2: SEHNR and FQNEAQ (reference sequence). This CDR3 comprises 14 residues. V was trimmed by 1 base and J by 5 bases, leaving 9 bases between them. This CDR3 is CASSLGADQNIQYF. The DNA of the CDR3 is TGTGCCAGCAGCTTAGGGGCTGACCAAAACATTCAGTACTTC.

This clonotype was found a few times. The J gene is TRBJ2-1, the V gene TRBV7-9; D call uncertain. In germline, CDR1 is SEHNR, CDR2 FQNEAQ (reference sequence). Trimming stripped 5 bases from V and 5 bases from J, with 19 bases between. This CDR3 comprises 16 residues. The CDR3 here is CASSPPSPGRNNEQFF. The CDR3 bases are TGTGCCAGCAGCCCCCCATCCCCCGGAAGAAACAATGAGCAGTTCTTC.

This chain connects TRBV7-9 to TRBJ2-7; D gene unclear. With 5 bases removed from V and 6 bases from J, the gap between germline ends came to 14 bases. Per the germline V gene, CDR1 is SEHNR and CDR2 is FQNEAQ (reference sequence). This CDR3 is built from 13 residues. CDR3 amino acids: CASSPRLTAEQYF. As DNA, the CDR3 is TGTGCCAGCAGCCCGCGTCTTACCGCCGAGCAGTACTTC.

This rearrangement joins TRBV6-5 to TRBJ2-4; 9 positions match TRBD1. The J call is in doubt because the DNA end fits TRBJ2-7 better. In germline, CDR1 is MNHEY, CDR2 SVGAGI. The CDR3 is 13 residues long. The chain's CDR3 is CASRRTGASEQYF. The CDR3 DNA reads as TGTGCCAGCAGGCGGACAGGGGCGAGCGAGCAGTACTTC.

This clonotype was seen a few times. CDR3: CASSYLREGRADTDTQYF. The CDR3 region has the DNA TGTGCCAGCAGTTACTTGCGGGAGGGCCGGGCCGACACAGATACGCAGTATTTT. This chain links TRBV6-5 with TRBJ2-3; 9 nucleotides agree with TRBD2. Germline CDR1 MNHEY, CDR2 SVGAGI. There are 18 residues in the CDR3. The trim removed 1 base at V and 2 bases at J, leaving 10 bases unmatched.

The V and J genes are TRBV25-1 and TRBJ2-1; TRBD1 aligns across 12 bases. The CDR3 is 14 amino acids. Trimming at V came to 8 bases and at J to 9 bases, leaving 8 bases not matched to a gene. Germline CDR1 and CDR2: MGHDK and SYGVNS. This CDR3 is CASAGTGGTGEQFF. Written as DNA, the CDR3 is TGTGCCAGCGCCGGGACAGGGGGCACGGGTGAGCAGTTCTTC.

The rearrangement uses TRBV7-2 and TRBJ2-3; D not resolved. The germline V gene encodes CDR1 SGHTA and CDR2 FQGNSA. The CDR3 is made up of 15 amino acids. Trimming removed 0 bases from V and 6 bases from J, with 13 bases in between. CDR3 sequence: CASSLAPGPIDTQYF. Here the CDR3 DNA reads TGTGCCAGCAGCTTAGCCCCAGGCCCCATTGATACGCAGTATTTT.

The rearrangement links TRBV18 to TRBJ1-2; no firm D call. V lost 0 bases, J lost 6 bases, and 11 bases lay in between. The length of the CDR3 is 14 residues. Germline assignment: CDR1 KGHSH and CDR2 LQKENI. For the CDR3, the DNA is TGTGCCAGCTCACCACCGCTTTCCGGGAATGGCTACACCTTC. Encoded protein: CASSPPLSGNGYTF.

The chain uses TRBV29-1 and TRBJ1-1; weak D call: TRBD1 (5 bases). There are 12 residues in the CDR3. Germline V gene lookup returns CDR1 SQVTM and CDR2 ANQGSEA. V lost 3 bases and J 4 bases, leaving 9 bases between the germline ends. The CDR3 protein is CSVDGTSTEAFF. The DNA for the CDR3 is TGCAGCGTTGACGGGACGAGCACTGAAGCTTTCTTT.

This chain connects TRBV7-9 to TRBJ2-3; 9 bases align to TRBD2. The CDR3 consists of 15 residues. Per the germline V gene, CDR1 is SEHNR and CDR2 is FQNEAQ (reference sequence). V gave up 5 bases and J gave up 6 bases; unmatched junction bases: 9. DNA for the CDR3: TGTGCCAGCAGCCATCTAAAGCTAGCGGGGGATACGCAGTATTTT. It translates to CASSHLKLAGDTQYF.

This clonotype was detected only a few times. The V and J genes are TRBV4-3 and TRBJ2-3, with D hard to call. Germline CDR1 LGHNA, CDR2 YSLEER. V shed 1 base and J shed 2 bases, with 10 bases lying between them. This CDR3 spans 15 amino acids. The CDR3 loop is CASSQGGHSTDTQYF. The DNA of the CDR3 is TGCGCCAGCAGCCAAGGTGGGCACTCCACAGATACGCAGTATTTT.